A single T cell receptor beta chain is shown here with its context. These data come from a study of T cell changes during pregnancy in multiple sclerosis. Generated by immunoSEQ multiplex PCR, the TCRdb table keeps only in-frame clones and is missing some. The sample includes fewer than 60,000 clones, about 90% of them seen just once. CDR3 length equals 13 residues. Trimming took 6 bases from V and 6 from J, leaving 11 bases between them. The germline V gene encodes CDR1 LNHDA and CDR2 SQIVND (reference sequence). The chain uses TRBV19 and TRBJ2-2, with TRBD1 as a possible D gene (5 bases). This TCR derives from a female donor with multiple sclerosis, enrolled in a pregnancy study. Source: CD4+ T cells from peripheral blood mononuclear cells, taken after pregnancy. The CDR3 loop is CASSQGWSGELFF. The CDR3 nucleotides are TGTGCCAGTAGCCAGGGATGGTCCGGGGAGCTGTTTTTT.